This T cell receptor (beta chain) originates from a study of T cell changes during pregnancy in multiple sclerosis. Some clones are missing from TCRdb's copy, which holds only in-frame ones; the method was immunoSEQ multiplex PCR. The table shows some 60,000 clones, with 80% to 95% occurring only once. The CDR3 totals 15 residues. The V end lost 7 bases, the J end lost 8 bases, and 21 bases lay between the germline ends. The germline V gene encodes CDR1 SGHNT and CDR2 YENEEA. The chain combines TRBV11-3 with TRBJ2-1, with D possibly matching TRBD2 (5 bases). Sequenced material: peripheral blood, taken after pregnancy. This TCR was recovered from a female donor in good health, enrolled as a control in a pregnancy study. For the CDR3, the DNA is TGTGCCAGCACTCCATTGAGCGGAAATCATGATGAGCAGTTCTTC. Translated, it gives CASTPLSGNHDEQFF. Looking up the rest from reference TRBV11-3 and TRBJ2-1 gives the full variable domain: EAGVVQSPRYKIIEKKQPVAFWCNPISGHNTLYWYLQNLGQGPELLIRYENEEAVDDSQLPKDRFSAERLKGVDSTLKIQPAELGDSAVYLCASTPLSGNHDEQFFGPGTRLTVL.